This T cell receptor (beta chain) was captured by sequencing in a study of blood T cell repertoires in COVID-19. In the original workflow: Using reference gene primer amplification, nucleated cell counts were estimated. Repertoires were generated with immunoSEQ multiplex PCR, while TCRdb's copy carries only in-frame clones and drops some. The V and J calls and clone size were taken over from that table, and D and trimming were inferred from the DNA. The sample yields roughly 6,100 clones, around 84% seen once. The germline V gene has CDR1 SGHNT and CDR2 YYREEE (reference sequence). Trimming shortened V by 2 bases and J by 6 bases, and 12 bases separated the two germline ends. The CDR3 consists of 13 residues.

The specimen sequenced was peripheral blood. The clonotype was recovered from a human donor with active COVID-19. The donor label of this sample is uncertain. The chain joins TRBV5-4 to TRBJ2-7; D not certain. The CDR3 reads CASSLEILGEQYF. The CDR3 region has the DNA TGTGCCAGCAGCTTAGAGATTCTAGGCGAGCAGTACTTC. Looking up the rest from reference TRBV5-4 and TRBJ2-7 gives the full variable domain: ETGVTQSPTHLIKTRGQQVTLRCSSQSGHNTVSWYQQALGQGPQFIFQYYREEENGRGNFPPRFSGLQFPNYSSELNVNALELDDSALYLCASSLEILGEQYFGPGTRLTVT.